This is a list of T cell receptor beta chains from one sample in a study of blood T cell repertoires in COVID-19. Only in-frame clones appear in the TCRdb table, and some are missing; sequencing was by immunoSEQ multiplex PCR. The table has some 140,000 clones, under 80% seen once. Sequencing was performed on peripheral blood. All receptors derive from a man older than 75 with acute or convalescent COVID-19. CDR3s include the opening cysteine and the closing phenylalanine or tryptophan. Fields, in order: clone size, V gene, J gene, D gene, CDR3 protein, CDR3 DNA. The D gene is left open where the match is weak. The size entry is marked missing in some rows and otherwise reads once, few, many or a size class.

>.|TRBV27|TRBJ2-2|.
CASSRGRTGELFF
TGTGCCAGCAGTCGGGGTCGGACCGGGGAGCTGTTTTTT
>.|TRBV10-3|TRBJ1-2|.
CAISESGDGYTF
TGTGCCATCAGTGAGTCCGGGGATGGCTACACCTTC
>many|TRBV4-3|TRBJ1-4|.
CASSQARNSGYEKLFF
TGCGCCAGCAGCCAAGCCCGGAACTCGGGATATGAAAAACTGTTTTTT
>.|TRBV24-1|TRBJ2-1|TRBD2
CATSDYGTRPYEQFF
TGTGCCACCAGTGATTATGGGACTAGACCCTATGAGCAGTTCTTC
>.|TRBV5-1|TRBJ2-1|TRBD2
CASSLPGGPIDEQFF
TGCGCCAGCAGCTTGCCGGGGGGGCCTATCGATGAGCAGTTCTTC
>few|TRBV19|TRBJ2-6|TRBD1
CASSYSTGAGANVLTF
TGTGCCAGTAGTTACTCAACAGGGGCTGGGGCCAACGTCCTGACTTTC
>.|TRBV2|TRBJ1-5|TRBD1
CASSGTGNNQPQHF
TGTGCCAGCTCCGGGACAGGGAACAATCAGCCCCAGCATTTT
>.|TRBV2|TRBJ2-3|TRBD2
CASSVTSGGDTQYF
TGTGCCAGCAGTGTCACTAGCGGGGGAGATACGCAGTATTTT
>.|TRBV25-1|TRBJ1-4|.
CASSEGGRSNEKLFF
TGTGCCAGCAGTGAAGGGGGGAGGTCGAATGAAAAACTGTTTTTT
>.|TRBV11-1|TRBJ1-6|.
CASSFSDDSYSPLHF
TGTGCCAGCAGCTTCAGCGACGACAGTTATTCACCCCTCCACTTT
>.|TRBV7-9|TRBJ2-1|TRBD2
CASSSARAGGLLNEQFF
TGTGCCAGCAGCTCTGCTCGTGCGGGGGGTTTATTAAATGAGCAGTTCTTC
>.|TRBV3-1/TRBV3-2|TRBJ1-6|.
CASSQLQGMSNSPLHF
TGTGCCAGCAGCCAATTACAGGGTATGAGTAATTCACCCCTCCACTTT
>.|TRBV6-1|TRBJ1-2|.
CASDPGLYGYTF
TGTGCCAGCGACCCAGGGTTATATGGCTACACCTTC
>.|TRBV28|TRBJ1-1|.
CASSKRQFEAFF
TGTGCCAGCAGTAAGAGACAGTTTGAAGCTTTCTTT
>once|TRBV2|TRBJ1-6|TRBD1
CASRAGQGYSPLHF
TGTGCCAGCCGGGCGGGACAGGGATATTCACCCCTCCACTTT
>.|TRBV18|TRBJ2-6|TRBD2
CASSPGLAGGPGANVLTF
TGTGCCAGCTCACCGGGACTAGCGGGGGGGCCTGGGGCCAACGTCCTGACTTTC
>.|TRBV2|TRBJ2-2|TRBD2
CASSPGLEVGGELFF
TGTGCCAGCAGTCCGGGACTAGAAGTGGGCGGGGAGCTGTTTTTT
>once|TRBV6-5|TRBJ1-6|.
CASKREANSPLHF
TGTGCCAGCAAGAGGGAGGCGAATTCACCCCTCCACTTT
>few|TRBV10-3|TRBJ2-3|.
CAIRATGGSDTQYF
TGTGCCATCAGGGCGACAGGAGGTTCAGATACGCAGTATTTT
>.|TRBV1|TRBJ2-6|.
CTSSPSGANVLTF
TGCACCAGCAGCCCATCTGGGGCCAACGTCCTGACTTTC
>few|TRBV5-4|TRBJ2-7|TRBD1
CASSRDRSEQYF
TGTGCCAGCAGCAGGGACAGGAGCGAGCAGTACTTC
>few|TRBV15|TRBJ1-5|.
CATSPGTLGGQPQHF
TGTGCCACCAGCCCTGGAACCCTAGGAGGTCAGCCCCAGCATTTT
>.|TRBV5-4|TRBJ1-6|.
CASSLSGTNSPLHF
TGTGCCAGCAGCTTGTCGGGTACGAATTCACCCCTCCACTTT
>.|TRBV7-2|TRBJ1-1|.
CASSSSLFRGAEAFF
TGTGCCAGCAGCTCCTCCCTGTTCCGGGGGGCTGAAGCTTTCTTT
>few|TRBV2|TRBJ1-2|.
CASSETGPNDLFNYGYTF
TGTGCCAGCAGTGAGACAGGCCCTAATGACCTGTTTAACTATGGCTACACCTTC
>.|TRBV5-8|TRBJ2-5|.
CASSSRDTRRMAQYF
TGTGCCAGCAGCTCCCGGGACACCCGCAGGATGGCCCAGTACTTC
>.|TRBV25-1|TRBJ1-2|TRBD1
CASSEGRGFYGYTF
TGTGCCAGCAGTGAGGGCAGGGGGTTCTATGGCTACACCTTC
>.|TRBV3-1/TRBV3-2|TRBJ2-5|.
CASSQSPRGWETQYF
TGTGCCAGCAGCCAAAGCCCGCGGGGCTGGGAGACCCAGTACTTC